This TCR beta chain appears in the sequencing data of a study of blood T cells in healthy people across ages. This clonotype was observed a few times. Together with a sample-barcoded 5' primer, a J-beta primer mix was included in a second PCR lasting roughly 6 to 12 cycles. A 12-random-nucleotide template-switch adaptor tagged each cDNA molecule. TCRdb reanalysed the 5' RACE reads using MiXCR and keeps one entry per CDR3 protein. The repertoire includes about 1.6 million distinct CDR3 sequences, about 35% of them detected once, and around 10% sits in the top ten. Each of the donors had roughly 9.3 milliliters of peripheral blood drawn into EDTA-treated Vacutainer tubes. Every sample gave at least 6 micrograms of total RNA when it was extracted. Per germline, CDR1 SEHNR and CDR2 FQNEAQ (reference sequence). The CDR3 spans 14 residues. V was trimmed by 6 bases and J by 5 bases, leaving 16 bases between them.

Sample: blood. This chain connects TRBV7-9 to TRBJ1-1; D unresolved. The receptor was isolated from a young woman in good health. CDR3 sequence (DNA): TGTGCCAGCAGTCTTACCTGGGGTGGGACTGAAGCTTTCTTT. Amino acid sequence: CASSLTWGGTEAFF.